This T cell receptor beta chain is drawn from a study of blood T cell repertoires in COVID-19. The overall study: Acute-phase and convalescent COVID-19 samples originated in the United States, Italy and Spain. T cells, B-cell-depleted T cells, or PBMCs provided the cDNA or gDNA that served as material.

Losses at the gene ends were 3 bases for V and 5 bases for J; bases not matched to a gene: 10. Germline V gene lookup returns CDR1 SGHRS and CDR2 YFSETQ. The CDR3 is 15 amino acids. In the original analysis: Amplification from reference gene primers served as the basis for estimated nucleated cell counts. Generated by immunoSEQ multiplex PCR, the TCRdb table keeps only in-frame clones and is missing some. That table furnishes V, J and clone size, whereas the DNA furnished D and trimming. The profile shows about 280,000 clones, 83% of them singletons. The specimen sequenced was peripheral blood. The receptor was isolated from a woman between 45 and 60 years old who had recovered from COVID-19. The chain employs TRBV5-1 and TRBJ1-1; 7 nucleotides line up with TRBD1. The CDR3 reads CASSYPDRVNTEAFF. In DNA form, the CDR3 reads TGCGCCAGCAGCTACCCCGACAGGGTAAATACTGAAGCTTTCTTT. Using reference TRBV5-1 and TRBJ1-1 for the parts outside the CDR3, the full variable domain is KAGVTQTPRYLIKTRGQQVTLSCSPISGHRSVSWYQQTPGQGLQFLFEYFSETQRNKGNFPGRFSGRQFSNSRSEMNVSTLELGDSALYLCASSYPDRVNTEAFFGQGTRLTVV.